Reported below is one TCR beta chain. What it binds is not known. Whether given at about 4 or about 12 weeks, second doses were pooled. The entry originates in a study of T cell responses to AZD1222 COVID-19 vaccine. Study-wide points: Females outnumbered males among donors, who were mostly white British; clonal diversity was possibly underestimated.

The CDR3 covers 14 residues. V shed 3 bases and J shed 3 bases, with 12 bases lying between them. Germline loops: CDR1 MDHEN, CDR2 SYDVKM. Repertoires were generated with immunoSEQ multiplex PCR, while TCRdb's copy carries only in-frame clones and drops some. Here the sample spans around 270,000 clones, approximately 94% being singletons. J is TRBJ2-7 and V is TRBV28; weak D call: TRBD2 (6 bases). This clonotype was sampled from an adult who received the AZD1222 COVID-19 vaccine. This sample comprised peripheral blood, obtained 28 days after the second AZD1222 dose. CDR3 sequence: CASSLVGGNYEQYF. DNA for the CDR3: TGTGCCAGCAGTTTGGTCGGGGGAAACTACGAGCAGTACTTC. Complete variable domain (other parts from reference TRBV28 and TRBJ2-7): DVKVTQSSRYLVKRTGEKVFLECVQDMDHENMFWYRQDPGLGLRLIYFSYDVKMKEKGDIPEGYSVSREKKERFSLILESASTNQTSMYLCASSLVGGNYEQYFGPGTRLTVT.